These 23 T cell receptor beta chains share one sample of origin, sequenced in a study of cytotoxic CD8 clonotypes in ibrutinib-treated CLL. The method was immunoSEQ multiplex PCR; TCRdb's version includes in-frame clones alone and lacks a portion of them. The data show 57,000 or so clones, roughly 50% seen once. The sequencing used PBMCs, collected at disease progression, from a patient treated with ibrutinib. These receptors were collected from a human donor with chronic lymphocytic leukemia.

J is TRBJ2-2 and V is TRBV7-3; perhaps TRBD2 as D (5 bases). From germline, CDR1 is SGHTA and CDR2 FQGTGA. Trimming cost V 5 bases and J 7 bases, with 11 bases left between them. CDR3 length equals 13 residues. CDR3 in DNA: TGTGCCAGCAGCACCCAACTAGGCGGGGAGCTGTTTTTT. This sequence encodes CASSTQLGGELFF.

The chain joins TRBV5-6 to TRBJ1-1; D remains unclear. Germline assignment: CDR1 SGHDT and CDR2 YYEEEE. This CDR3 is built from 14 residues. The V end was cut by 3 bases, the J end by 1 base, with 10 bases between. The CDR3 protein is CASSYDTANTEAFF. In DNA, the CDR3 is TGTGCCAGCAGCTATGACACGGCGAACACTGAAGCTTTCTTT.

This clone appeared a single time. The chain combines TRBV4-3 with TRBJ2-3; D is unresolved. Germline V gives CDR1 LGHNA, CDR2 YSLEER. V was trimmed by 0 bases and J by 10 bases, leaving 5 bases between them. This CDR3 spans 11 amino acids. CDR3 region: CASSQDGAQYF. CDR3 DNA sequence: TGCGCCAGCAGCCAAGACGGTGCGCAGTATTTT.

This clone was counted once. This sequence joins TRBV7-2 and TRBJ1-4; TRBD1 matches at 8 bases. The germline CDR1 and CDR2 sequences are SGHTA and FQGNSA. The CDR3 is made up of 12 amino acids. V trimming: 5 bases; J trimming: 13 bases; junction bases outside the gene matches: 6. CDR3 loop: CASSARTGRLFF. CDR3 nucleotides: TGTGCCAGCAGCGCCCGGACAGGGAGACTGTTTTTT.

The chain couples TRBV2 to TRBJ1-1; possibly TRBD1 for D (6 bases). Deletions cut 9 bases from V and 1 base from J, with 9 bases between. Per the germline V gene, CDR1 is SNHLY and CDR2 is FYNNEI. This CDR3 is 12 amino acids long. The CDR3 DNA is TGTGCCAGTACGACAGGGAACACTGAAGCTTTCTTT. Its protein is CASTTGNTEAFF.

The rearrangement links TRBV14 to TRBJ2-5; 8 bases are a match to TRBD1. Germline CDR1 SGHDN, CDR2 FVKESK. V lost 4 bases and J lost 3; bases outside the gene matches: 7. The CDR3 consists of 15 residues. The CDR3 sequence is CASSPWTGSKETQYF. The DNA of the CDR3 is TGTGCCAGCAGCCCCTGGACAGGGTCTAAAGAGACCCAGTACTTC.

V usage is TRBV28 and J usage is TRBJ2-5, with 9 bases aligning to TRBD2. Per germline, CDR1 MDHEN and CDR2 SYDVKM. This CDR3 has 16 amino acids. V trimming: 10 bases; J trimming: 5 bases; junction bases outside the gene matches: 17. The CDR3, as DNA: TGTGCCACCGCTTCCCTAGCGGGGTCATTCTGGGAGACCCAGTACTTC. Amino acid sequence: CATASLAGSFWETQYF.

The rearrangement uses TRBV7-6 and TRBJ2-1; no firm D call. The V and J ends lost 2 bases and 10 bases respectively, with 12 bases between them. From germline, CDR1 is SGHVS and CDR2 FNYEAQ. The CDR3 is 13 amino acids. For the CDR3, the DNA is TGTGCCAGCAGCTTAATTGGACCATGGGAGCAGTTCTTC. Encoded protein: CASSLIGPWEQFF.

About this clone itself: Distinct nucleotide sequences in the sample also encode this CDR3. The chain links TRBV6-5 to TRBJ2-7, with D perhaps matching TRBD1 (6 bases). Germline V CDR1 and CDR2: MNHEY, SVGAGI. The CDR3 contains 13 residues. The V and J ends lost 7 bases and 1 base respectively, with 11 bases between them. CDR3 in amino acids: CASTPTGSYEQYF. The CDR3 DNA reads TGTGCCAGCACCCCTACAGGGTCCTACGAGCAGTACTTC.

This clone occurred a few times. This sequence joins TRBV11-2 and TRBJ1-1; unclear D gene. The CDR3 consists of 11 residues. Trimming took off 0 bases at V and 11 bases at J, with 7 bases between the two ends. The germline gives CDR1 SGHAT, CDR2 FQNNGV. CDR3 DNA: TGTGCCAGCAGCTTAGAGCTAGTCGCTTTCTTT. Translation: CASSLELVAFF. The full variable domain, rest sourced from reference TRBV11-2 and TRBJ1-1, is EAGVAQSPRYKIIEKRQSVAFWCNPISGHATLYWYQQILGQGPKLLIQFQNNGVVDDSQLPKDRFSAERLKGVDSTLKIQPAKLEDSAVYLCASSLELVAFFGQGTRLTVV.

This clone was detected only a few times. The genes are TRBV7-9 and TRBJ1-1; D gene unclear. Germline V lookup: CDR1 SEHNR, CDR2 FQNEAQ (reference sequence). V shed 3 bases and J shed 5 bases, with 13 bases lying between them. The CDR3 consists of 14 residues. The CDR3 DNA reads as TGTGCCAGCAGCTTGAGTTTGCGGGAGACTGAAGCTTTCTTT. It is translated as CASSLSLRETEAFF.

The chain couples TRBV19 to TRBJ2-3; perhaps TRBD2 as D (6 bases). This CDR3 comprises 15 residues. V gave up 3 bases and J gave up 1 base, with 11 bases separating them. The germline V gene has CDR1 LNHDA and CDR2 SQIVND (reference sequence). The CDR3 DNA sequence: TGTGCCAGTAGTATCTGGGAGGCGGGCACAGATACGCAGTATTTT. Protein: CASSIWEAGTDTQYF.

This clone was detected only a few times. V gene TRBV4-1 combines with J gene TRBJ1-5; no definite D call. Germline V gene lookup returns CDR1 MGHRA and CDR2 YSYEKL. The CDR3 runs to 16 residues. The V end was cut by 1 base, the J end by 0 bases, with 10 bases between. For the CDR3, the DNA is TGCGCCAGCAGCCAAGCGTACGGAAATAGCAATCAGCCCCAGCATTTT. It codes for CASSQAYGNSNQPQHF.

This chain links TRBV15 with TRBJ2-3; D is possibly TRBD1 or TRBD2 (6 bases each). The V end lost 3 bases, the J end lost 5 bases, and 9 bases lay between the germline ends. The CDR3 has 13 residues. Germline-derived CDR1 and CDR2 are LNHNV and YYDKDF (reference sequence). CDR3 nucleotides: TGTGCCACCAGCAGGGGGGGCGGAGATACGCAGTATTTT. It translates to CATSRGGGDTQYF. The whole variable domain, remainder taken from reference TRBV15 and TRBJ2-3, is DAMVIQNPRYQVTQFGKPVTLSCSQTLNHNVMYWYQQKSSQAPKLLFHYYDKDFNNEADTPDNFQSRRPNTSFCFLDIRSPGLGDTAMYLCATSRGGGDTQYFGPGTRLTVL.

The chain has TRBV30 and TRBJ2-6, with D hard to call. The CDR3 extends over 12 amino acids. V was pared by 6 bases and J by 1 base, with 4 bases between. Looked up from germline, CDR1 is GTSNPN and CDR2 is SVGIG (reference sequence). The CDR3 reads CACGSGANVLTF. The CDR3 region has the DNA TGTGCCTGTGGATCTGGGGCCAACGTCCTGACTTTC.

The CDR3 sequence is CASSVGYGYTF. CDR3 nucleotide sequence: TGTGCCAGCAGTGTTGGGTATGGCTACACCTTC. The chain employs TRBV2 and TRBJ1-2; no reliable D call. Germline V gives CDR1 SNHLY, CDR2 FYNNEI. The CDR3 sequence is 11 residues long. V lost 4 bases, J lost 5 bases, and 5 bases lay in between. Filled out from reference TRBV2 and TRBJ1-2, the complete variable domain reads EPEVTQTPSHQVTQMGQEVILRCVPISNHLYFYWYRQILGQKVEFLVSFYNNEISEKSEIFDDQFSVERPDGSNFTLKIRSTKLEDSAMYFCASSVGYGYTFGSGTRLTVV.

The CDR3 protein is CASRPGAHYEQYF. The CDR3 coding sequence is TGCGCCAGCAGGCCGGGGGCGCACTACGAGCAGTACTTC. The chain is built from TRBV5-1 and TRBJ2-7; D tentatively reads TRBD1 or TRBD2 (6 bases each). This CDR3 contains 13 residues. Germline CDR1 is SGHRS and CDR2 is YFSETQ. The ends were cut back, 5 bases at V and 3 bases at J, with 12 bases in the middle.

This clone was detected a few times. The chain carries TRBV18 and TRBJ1-1, with TRBD1 matching 7 bases. With 6 bases clipped from V and 1 base from J, the junction kept 2 bases outside the gene matches. Germline-derived CDR1 and CDR2 are KGHSH and LQKENI. The CDR3 consists of 13 residues. The CDR3 DNA reads as TGTGCCAGCTCGCAGGGGGGGAACACTGAAGCTTTCTTT. It specifies CASSQGGNTEAFF. The whole variable domain, remainder taken from reference TRBV18 and TRBJ1-1, is NAGVMQNPRHLVRRRGQEARLRCSPMKGHSHVYWYRQLPEEGLKFMVYLQKENIIDESGMPKERFSAEFPKEGPSILRIQQVVRGDSAAYFCASSQGGNTEAFFGQGTRLTVV.

This chain connects TRBV30 to TRBJ2-7, with D perhaps TRBD2 (5 bases). Trimming took 2 bases from V and 5 from J, leaving 13 bases between them. Per the germline V gene, CDR1 is GTSNPN and CDR2 is SVGIG (reference sequence). The CDR3 runs to 13 residues. The CDR3 DNA is TGTGCCTGGAGTATGGACTTGTTTGACGAGCAGTACTTC. Its protein product is CAWSMDLFDEQYF. The whole variable domain, filled in from reference TRBV30 and TRBJ2-7, reads SQTIHQWPATLVQPVGSPLSLECTVEGTSNPNLYWYRQAAGRGLQLLFYSVGIGQISSEVPQNLSASRPQDRQFILSSKKLLLSDSGFYLCAWSMDLFDEQYFGPGTRLTVT.

This chain joins TRBV7-9 and TRBJ2-2, with TRBD2 matching 9 bases. Germline trimming cut 5 bases from V and 2 bases from J; bases unmatched to any gene: 6. The CDR3 loop spans 16 amino acids. Germline CDR1 is SEHNR and CDR2 is FQNEAQ (reference sequence). The CDR3 loop is CASSPGTSRNTGELFF. CDR3 sequence (DNA): TGTGCCAGCAGCCCGGGGACTAGCAGAAACACCGGGGAGCTGTTTTTT.

V usage is TRBV11-3 and J usage is TRBJ1-3, with D unclear. This CDR3 is 16 amino acids long. In germline, CDR1 is SGHNT, CDR2 YENEEA. V shed 1 base and J shed 0 bases, with 10 bases lying between them. DNA for the CDR3: TGTGCCAGCAGCTTAGGTGACATCAACTCTGGAAACACCATATATTTT. This encodes CASSLGDINSGNTIYF. Complete variable domain (other parts from reference TRBV11-3 and TRBJ1-3): EAGVVQSPRYKIIEKKQPVAFWCNPISGHNTLYWYLQNLGQGPELLIRYENEEAVDDSQLPKDRFSAERLKGVDSTLKIQPAELGDSAVYLCASSLGDINSGNTIYFGEGSWLTVV.

This clone was seen more than once but under ten times. The V call is TRBV6-1, the J call TRBJ1-6, with unresolved D. The V and J ends lost 3 bases and 8 bases respectively, with 8 bases between them. The V gene's germline CDR1 is MNHNS and CDR2 SASEGT. This CDR3 has 13 amino acids. DNA for the CDR3: TGTGCCAGCAGTGAGACGGGTTATTCACCCCTCCACTTT. Translating it yields CASSETGYSPLHF.

This clone came up a few times. The J gene is TRBJ1-2, the V gene TRBV6-5; D remains ambiguous. The length of the CDR3 is 15 residues. V was pared by 0 bases and J by 2 bases, with 10 bases between. Germline V gives CDR1 MNHEY, CDR2 SVGAGI. The CDR3 protein is CASSYSTHGNYGYTF. The CDR3 nucleotides read TGTGCCAGCAGTTACTCGACCCACGGGAACTATGGCTACACCTTC.